The 19 T cell receptor beta chains below come from one sample, sequenced in a study of cytomegalovirus exposure and HLA in healthy donors. Both 60 Vbeta primers and 13 Jbeta primers went into the PCR. Profiled with immunoSEQ multiplex PCR; TCRdb holds only in-frame clones, not every one. The top ten hold 5.5% to 7% of the sample, which has roughly 130,000 clones, 75% to 90% seen once. The specimen was PBMCs. These receptors were collected from a woman aged 40 to 50 in good health and CMV-seropositive.

The chain recombines TRBV4-2 with TRBJ2-1; TRBD2 aligns across 9 bases. V lost 0 bases to trimming and J lost 7 bases; unmatched junction nucleotides: 4. This CDR3 is built from 15 residues. Germline CDR1 reads LGHNA; CDR2 reads YNFKEQ. The CDR3 bases are TGTGCCAGCAGCCAAGAGGCGGGGGGGTTGAATGAGCAGTTCTTC. This codes for CASSQEAGGLNEQFF.

This chain joins TRBV7-8 and TRBJ2-1, with 12 bases aligning to TRBD1. With 4 bases clipped from V and 1 base from J, the junction kept 8 bases outside the gene matches. Germline V lookup: CDR1 SGHVS, CDR2 FQNEAQ. The CDR3 extends over 18 amino acids. The CDR3 region has the DNA TGTGCCAGCAGCTCGGGACAGGGGGCTGAATGGTCCTACAATGAGCAGTTCTTC. It specifies CASSSGQGAEWSYNEQFF.

J is TRBJ2-7 and V is TRBV6-5, with 9 nucleotides matching TRBD1. Germline V CDR1 and CDR2: MNHEY, SVGAGI. The trim removed 6 bases at V and 5 bases at J, leaving 8 bases unmatched. This CDR3 region has 14 residues. The CDR3 region has the DNA TGTGCCAGCAGGTCCGGGACAGGGAAGAACGAGCAGTACTTC. Protein product: CASRSGTGKNEQYF.

The V call is TRBV6-1, the J call TRBJ2-7; TRBD2 matches at 13 bases. The CDR3 length is 15 residues. Unmatched junction bases numbered 5, after V lost 4 bases and J lost 5 bases. The germline V gene has CDR1 MNHNS and CDR2 SASEGT. DNA of the CDR3: TGTGCCAGCAGTGGGGGGACTAGCGGGACCAACGAGCAGTACTTC. It codes for CASSGGTSGTNEQYF.

This clone came up once. This chain connects TRBV25-1 to TRBJ2-7; 11 bases are a match to TRBD1. CDR1 MGHDK and CDR2 SYGVNS come from the germline V gene. CDR3 size: 13 residues. Trimming removed 8 bases from V and 4 bases from J; junction bases left unmatched: 4. The CDR3 is CASRTGGGYEQYF. The CDR3 nucleotides are TGTGCCAGCCGGACAGGGGGCGGGTACGAGCAGTACTTC.

The chain recombines TRBV10-3 with TRBJ2-7; 7 nucleotides agree with TRBD1. J lost 3 bases, V lost 11 bases, and 4 bases had no gene match. CDR3 length: 11 residues. Germline CDR1 is ENHRY and CDR2 is SYGVKD. CDR3 bases: TGTGCCGTGGGACAGAACTACGAGCAGTACTTC. It translates to CAVGQNYEQYF.

The rearrangement links TRBV6-5 to TRBJ1-3; D call uncertain. The CDR3 covers 11 residues. V lost 10 bases and J 4 bases, leaving 8 bases between the germline ends. Germline CDR1 reads MNHEY; CDR2 reads SVGAGI. The CDR3, as DNA: TGTGCCACTGAGGCCGGAAACACCATATATTTT. This gives the protein CATEAGNTIYF.

This chain connects TRBV7-8 to TRBJ2-7; 7 positions agree with TRBD2. The CDR3 spans 16 residues. The junction had 13 bases not matched to a gene; V was cut back by 3 bases and J by 5 bases. CDR1 and CDR2 from the germline V gene are SGHVS and FQNEAQ. CDR3 in DNA: TGTGCCAGCAGCTTTAGACTAGCCCCCGAAAGAAACGAGCAGTACTTC. Encoded protein: CASSFRLAPERNEQYF.

The chain couples TRBV18 to TRBJ1-5, with 9 positions matching TRBD1. The CDR3 runs to 16 residues. CDR1 and CDR2 from the germline V gene are KGHSH and LQKENI. Trimming cost V 2 bases and J 5 bases; bases outside gene matches: 7. The CDR3 DNA follows: TGTGCCAGCTCACCATCAGGCGGGACAGGGCATCAGCCCCAGCATTTT. It encodes CASSPSGGTGHQPQHF.

This rearrangement joins TRBV5-6 to TRBJ2-7, with 7 nucleotides matching TRBD1. The V segment lost 3 bases and the J segment 5 bases; nucleotides outside the gene matches: 5. This CDR3 has 13 amino acids. Germline CDR1 reads SGHDT; CDR2 reads YYEEEE. CDR3 bases: TGTGCCAGCAGCTACAGGGGTGCGAACGAGCAGTACTTC. Protein product: CASSYRGANEQYF.

Note on this clone: One end of the junction fails to match germline, which may point to a read error. The rearrangement uses TRBV7-7 and TRBJ2-5, with TRBD2 matching over 8 bases. Germline V gives CDR1 SSHAT, CDR2 FNYEAQ (reference sequence). The CDR3 covers 13 residues. The CDR3 DNA reads TGTGCTAGCAGCCGGGGGGGCCCAGAGACCCAGTACTTC. It is translated as CASSRGGPETQYF.

This sequence joins TRBV9 and TRBJ1-4, with 8 bases lining up with TRBD1. The CDR3 is made up of 15 amino acids. With 3 bases clipped from V and 7 bases from J, the junction kept 8 bases outside the gene matches. Germline CDR1 reads SGDLS; CDR2 reads YYNGEE. The CDR3 region has the DNA TGTGCCAGCAGCGACTCGGACAGGGAAATTGAAAAACTGTTTTTT. Its protein is CASSDSDREIEKLFF.

This chain uses TRBV10-3 with TRBJ1-1, with 11 bases fitting TRBD1. After removal of 6 bases from V and 8 bases from J, the junction contained 8 bases not matched to a gene. The CDR3 totals 14 residues. CDR1 ENHRY and CDR2 SYGVKD come from the germline V gene. The CDR3 bases are TGTGCCATCAGGGAGGACAGGGGGCGATCCGAAGCTTTCTTT. Amino acids: CAIREDRGRSEAFF.

The gene calls are TRBV5-1 and TRBJ2-1; D remains ambiguous. Trimming removed 3 bases from V and 0 bases from J, with 19 bases in between. The V gene's germline CDR1 is SGHRS and CDR2 YFSETQ. This CDR3 is 18 amino acids long. The DNA for the CDR3 is TGCGCCAGCAGCTCCGGGTTCCCCGCGAGGAGCTCCTACAATGAGCAGTTCTTC. Amino acids: CASSSGFPARSSYNEQFF. Complete variable domain (other parts from reference TRBV5-1 and TRBJ2-1): KAGVTQTPRYLIKTRGQQVTLSCSPISGHRSVSWYQQTPGQGLQFLFEYFSETQRNKGNFPGRFSGRQFSNSRSEMNVSTLELGDSALYLCASSSGFPARSSYNEQFFGPGTRLTVL.

V and J are TRBV9 and TRBJ2-3; D gene unclear. Germline-derived CDR1 and CDR2 are SGDLS and YYNGEE. V was clipped by 5 bases and J by 4 bases, with 11 bases between them. This CDR3 is 13 amino acids long. The CDR3 region is CASRPTSADTQYF. The CDR3 DNA follows: TGTGCCAGCAGACCAACTTCTGCAGATACGCAGTATTTT.

The CDR3, as DNA: TGTGCCAGCAGTGAAAGAAGTCCAGAGGCTGGCAAGCAGTACTTC. It specifies CASSERSPEAGKQYF. This chain connects TRBV2 to TRBJ2-7; D remains unclear. This CDR3 is built from 15 residues. Trimming removed 2 bases from V and 8 bases from J, with 19 bases in between. The germline V gene encodes CDR1 SNHLY and CDR2 FYNNEI.

The V call is TRBV27, the J call TRBJ2-7; the D gene is possibly TRBD1 (6 bases). The germline V gene encodes CDR1 MNHEY and CDR2 SMNVEV (reference sequence). The V gene lost 6 bases and the J gene lost 5 bases, with 11 bases spanning the gap. This CDR3 contains 12 residues. The CDR3: CASRQQGNEQYF. The CDR3 nucleotides read TGTGCCAGCAGGCAACAGGGTAACGAGCAGTACTTC.

This chain connects TRBV4-2 to TRBJ2-2; 15 bases match TRBD2. This CDR3 has 18 residues. With 2 bases clipped from V and 2 bases from J, the junction kept 3 bases outside the gene matches. Germline CDR1 is LGHNA and CDR2 is YNFKEQ. The CDR3 DNA follows: TGTGCCAGCAGCCAAAGGGGACTAGCGGGAGGAAACACCGGGGAGCTGTTTTTT. As protein: CASSQRGLAGGNTGELFF.

V and J are TRBV10-2 and TRBJ2-5; tentatively, D is TRBD1 (5 bases). This CDR3 contains 13 residues. V was pared by 3 bases and J by 4 bases, with 9 bases between. In germline, CDR1 is WSHSY, CDR2 SAAADI. For the CDR3, the DNA is TGCGCCAGCAGTGAACGACAGCGAGAGACCCAGTACTTC. Residues: CASSERQRETQYF.